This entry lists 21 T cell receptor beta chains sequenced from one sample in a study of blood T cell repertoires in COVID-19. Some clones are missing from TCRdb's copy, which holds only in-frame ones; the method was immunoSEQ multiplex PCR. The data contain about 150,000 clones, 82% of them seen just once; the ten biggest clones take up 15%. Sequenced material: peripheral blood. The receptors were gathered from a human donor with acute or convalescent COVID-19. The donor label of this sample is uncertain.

CDR3 DNA: TGTGCCAGCGGATCCGGGACAGGGGTTGGGGAGCAGTACTTC. It encodes CASGSGTGVGEQYF. The rearrangement links TRBV6-5 to TRBJ2-7; 10 bases agree with TRBD1. The CDR3 runs 14 residues. Unmatched junction bases numbered 11, after V lost 8 bases and J lost 7 bases. Germline CDR1 reads MNHEY; CDR2 reads SVGAGI.

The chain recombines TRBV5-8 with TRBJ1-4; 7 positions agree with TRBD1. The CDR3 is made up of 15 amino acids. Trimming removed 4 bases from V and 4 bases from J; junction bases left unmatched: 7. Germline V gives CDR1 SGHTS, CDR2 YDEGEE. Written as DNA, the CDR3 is TGTGCCAGCAGCCTCCCCGGGACAGATAATGAAAAACTGTTTTTT. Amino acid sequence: CASSLPGTDNEKLFF.

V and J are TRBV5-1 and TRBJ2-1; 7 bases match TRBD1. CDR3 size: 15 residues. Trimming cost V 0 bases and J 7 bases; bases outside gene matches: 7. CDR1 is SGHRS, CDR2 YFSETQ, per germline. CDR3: CASSLEGATENEQFF. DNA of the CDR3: TGCGCCAGCAGCTTGGAGGGGGCGACGGAGAATGAGCAGTTCTTC.

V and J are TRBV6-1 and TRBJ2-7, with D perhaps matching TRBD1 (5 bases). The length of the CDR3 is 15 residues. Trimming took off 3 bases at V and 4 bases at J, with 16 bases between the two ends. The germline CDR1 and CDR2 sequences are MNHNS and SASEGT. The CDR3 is CASSEVAAGQYEQYF. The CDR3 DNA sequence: TGTGCCAGCAGTGAGGTGGCGGCAGGGCAGTACGAGCAGTACTTC.

The CDR3 spells CASSLEPASTDTQYF. As DNA, the CDR3 is TGTGCCAGCAGCTTAGAGCCCGCTAGCACAGATACGCAGTATTTT. The V and J genes are TRBV7-2 and TRBJ2-3; D is ambiguous. V lost 1 base to trimming and J lost 0 bases, with 8 bases between them. Germline CDR1 reads SGHTA; CDR2 reads FQGNSA. This CDR3 comprises 15 residues.

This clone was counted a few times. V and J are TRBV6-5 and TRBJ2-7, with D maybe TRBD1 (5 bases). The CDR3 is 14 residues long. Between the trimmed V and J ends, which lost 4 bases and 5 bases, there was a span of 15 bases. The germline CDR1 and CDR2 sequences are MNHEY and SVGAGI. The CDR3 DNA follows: TGTGCCAGCAGTTCAGGGCCTCGACCCAACGAGCAGTACTTC. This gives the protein CASSSGPRPNEQYF.

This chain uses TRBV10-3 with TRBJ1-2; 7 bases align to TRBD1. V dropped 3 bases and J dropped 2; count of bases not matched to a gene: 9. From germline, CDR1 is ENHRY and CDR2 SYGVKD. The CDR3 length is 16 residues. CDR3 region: CAISELPGQTNYGYTF. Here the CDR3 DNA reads TGTGCCATCAGTGAATTACCGGGACAGACGAACTATGGCTACACCTTC.

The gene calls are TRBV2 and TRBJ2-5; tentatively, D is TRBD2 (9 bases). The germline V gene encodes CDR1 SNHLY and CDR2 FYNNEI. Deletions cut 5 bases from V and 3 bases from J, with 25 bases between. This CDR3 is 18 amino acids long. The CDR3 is CASSWPMDRASGEETQYF. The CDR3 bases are TGTGCCAGCAGTTGGCCGATGGACAGGGCTAGCGGGGAAGAGACCCAGTACTTC.

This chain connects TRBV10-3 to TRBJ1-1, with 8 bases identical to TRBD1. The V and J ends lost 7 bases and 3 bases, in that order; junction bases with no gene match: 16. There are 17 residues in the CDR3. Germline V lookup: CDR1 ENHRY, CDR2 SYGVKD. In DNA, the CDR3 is TGTGCCATCACCAAGGGGACAGGTCGGCCCTGGGACACTGAAGCTTTCTTT. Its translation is CAITKGTGRPWDTEAFF.

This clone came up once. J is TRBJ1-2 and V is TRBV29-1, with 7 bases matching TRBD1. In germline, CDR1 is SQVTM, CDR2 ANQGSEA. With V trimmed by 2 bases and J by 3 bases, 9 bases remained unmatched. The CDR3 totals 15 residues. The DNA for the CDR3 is TGCAGCGTTGAACCCCCCGACAGGGCTGACTATGGCTACACCTTC. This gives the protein CSVEPPDRADYGYTF.

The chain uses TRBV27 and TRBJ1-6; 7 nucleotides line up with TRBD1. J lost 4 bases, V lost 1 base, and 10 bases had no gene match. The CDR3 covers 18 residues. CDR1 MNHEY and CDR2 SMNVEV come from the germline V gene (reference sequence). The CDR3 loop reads CASSLYGRGYSYNSPLHF. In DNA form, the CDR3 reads TGTGCCAGCAGTTTATATGGCAGGGGGTACTCGTATAATTCACCCCTCCACTTT.

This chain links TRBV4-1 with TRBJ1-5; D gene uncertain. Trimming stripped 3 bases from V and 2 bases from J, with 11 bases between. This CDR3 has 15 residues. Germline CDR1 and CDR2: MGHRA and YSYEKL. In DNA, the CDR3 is TGCGCCAGCAGCCAGGGAGCACGAGGCAATCAGCCCCAGCATTTT. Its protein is CASSQGARGNQPQHF.

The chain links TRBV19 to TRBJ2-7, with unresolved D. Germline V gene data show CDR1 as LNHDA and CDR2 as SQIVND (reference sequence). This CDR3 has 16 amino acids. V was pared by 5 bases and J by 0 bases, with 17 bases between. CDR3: CASSPKYPMSSYEQYF. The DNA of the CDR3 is TGTGCCAGTAGTCCCAAGTATCCAATGAGCTCCTACGAGCAGTACTTC.

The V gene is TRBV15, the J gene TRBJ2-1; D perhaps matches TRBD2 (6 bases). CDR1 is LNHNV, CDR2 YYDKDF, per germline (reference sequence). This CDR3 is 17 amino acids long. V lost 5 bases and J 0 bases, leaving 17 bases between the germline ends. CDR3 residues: CATSRTSGTVSYNEQFF. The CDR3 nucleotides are TGTGCCACCAGCCGGACTTCCGGGACTGTCTCCTACAATGAGCAGTTCTTC.

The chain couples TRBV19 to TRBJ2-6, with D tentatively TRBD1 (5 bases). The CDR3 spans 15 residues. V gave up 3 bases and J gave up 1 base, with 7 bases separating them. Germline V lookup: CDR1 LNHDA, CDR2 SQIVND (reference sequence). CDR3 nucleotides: TGTGCCAGTAGTATCCCAGGGTCTGGGGCCAACGTCCTGACTTTC. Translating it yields CASSIPGSGANVLTF.

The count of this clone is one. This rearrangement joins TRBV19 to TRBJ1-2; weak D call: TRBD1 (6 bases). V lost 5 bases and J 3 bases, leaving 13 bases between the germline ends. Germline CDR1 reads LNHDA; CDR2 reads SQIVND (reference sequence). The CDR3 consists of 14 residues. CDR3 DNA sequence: TGTGCCAGTAGTCCTCCACAGGGATACTATGGCTACACCTTC. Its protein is CASSPPQGYYGYTF.

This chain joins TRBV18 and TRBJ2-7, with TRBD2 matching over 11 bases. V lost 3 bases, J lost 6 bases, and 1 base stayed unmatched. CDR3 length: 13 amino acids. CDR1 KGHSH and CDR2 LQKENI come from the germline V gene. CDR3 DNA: TGTGCCAGCTCACCGGGGACTAGCGGCGAGCAGTACTTC. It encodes CASSPGTSGEQYF.

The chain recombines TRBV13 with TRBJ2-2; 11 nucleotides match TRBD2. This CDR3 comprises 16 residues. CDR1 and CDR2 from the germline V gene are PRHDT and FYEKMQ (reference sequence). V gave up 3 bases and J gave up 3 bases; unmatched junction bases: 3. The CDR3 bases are TGTGCCAGCAGCTTCTATAGCGGGGGGGACACCGGGGAGCTGTTTTTT. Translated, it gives CASSFYSGGDTGELFF.

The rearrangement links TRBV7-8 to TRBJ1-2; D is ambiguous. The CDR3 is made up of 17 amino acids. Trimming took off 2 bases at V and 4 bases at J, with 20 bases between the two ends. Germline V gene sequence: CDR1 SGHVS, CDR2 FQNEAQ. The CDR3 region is CASSLLEFRRISYGYTF. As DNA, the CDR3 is TGTGCCAGCAGCTTACTAGAATTTCGTCGGATCTCCTATGGCTACACCTTC.

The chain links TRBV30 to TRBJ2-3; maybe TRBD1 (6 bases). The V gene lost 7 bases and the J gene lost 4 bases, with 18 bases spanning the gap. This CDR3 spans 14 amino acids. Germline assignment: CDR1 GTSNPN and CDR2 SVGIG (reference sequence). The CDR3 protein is CASTGTPAADTQYF. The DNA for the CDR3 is TGTGCCTCCACCGGGACACCCGCCGCAGATACGCAGTATTTT.

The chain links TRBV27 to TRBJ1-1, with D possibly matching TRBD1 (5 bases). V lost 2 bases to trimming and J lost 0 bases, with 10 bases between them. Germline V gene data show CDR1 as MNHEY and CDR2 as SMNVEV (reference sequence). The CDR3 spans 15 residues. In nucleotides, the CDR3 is TGTGCCAGCAGTTTAGGTCCGACAGTGAACACTGAAGCTTTCTTT. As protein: CASSLGPTVNTEAFF.